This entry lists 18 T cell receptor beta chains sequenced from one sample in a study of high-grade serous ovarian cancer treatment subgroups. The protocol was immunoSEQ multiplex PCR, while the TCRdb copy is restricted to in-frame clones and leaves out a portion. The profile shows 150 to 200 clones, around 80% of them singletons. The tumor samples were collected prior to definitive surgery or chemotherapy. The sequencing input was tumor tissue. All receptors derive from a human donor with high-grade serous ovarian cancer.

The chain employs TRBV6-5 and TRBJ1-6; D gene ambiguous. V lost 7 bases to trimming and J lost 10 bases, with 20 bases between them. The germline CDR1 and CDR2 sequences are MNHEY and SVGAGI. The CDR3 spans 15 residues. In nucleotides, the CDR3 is TGTGCCAGCAAGAACAGACCCGTTTCTGCCTCACCCCTCCACTTT. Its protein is CASKNRPVSASPLHF.

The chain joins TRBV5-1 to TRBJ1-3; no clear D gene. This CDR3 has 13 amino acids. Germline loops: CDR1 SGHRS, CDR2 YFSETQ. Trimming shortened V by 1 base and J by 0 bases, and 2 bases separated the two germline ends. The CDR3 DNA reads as TGCGCCAGCAGCTTGACCTCTGGAAACACCATATATTTT. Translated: CASSLTSGNTIYF.

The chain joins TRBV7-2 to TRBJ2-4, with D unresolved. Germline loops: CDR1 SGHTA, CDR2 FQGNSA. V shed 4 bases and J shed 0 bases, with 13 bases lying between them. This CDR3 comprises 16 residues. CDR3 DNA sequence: TGTGCCAGCAGCTATAAATGGGGTCTAGCCAAAAACATTCAGTACTTC. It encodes CASSYKWGLAKNIQYF.

CDR3 bases: TGTGCCAGCAGTTTAAGGCACGGTCACGAGGCTTTGCACAATGAGCAGTTCTTC. It codes for CASSLRHGHEALHNEQFF. The chain joins TRBV27 to TRBJ2-1; D gene unclear. The CDR3 covers 18 residues. V was shortened by 2 bases and J by 5 bases, with 22 bases between the two germline ends. Per germline, CDR1 MNHEY and CDR2 SMNVEV (reference sequence).

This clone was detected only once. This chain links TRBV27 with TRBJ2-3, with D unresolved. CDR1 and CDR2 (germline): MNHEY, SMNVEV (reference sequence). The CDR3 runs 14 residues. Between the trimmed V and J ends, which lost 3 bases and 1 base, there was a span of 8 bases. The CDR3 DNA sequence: TGTGCCAGCAGTTTGGGCAGGCGCACAGATACGCAGTATTTT. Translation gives CASSLGRRTDTQYF.

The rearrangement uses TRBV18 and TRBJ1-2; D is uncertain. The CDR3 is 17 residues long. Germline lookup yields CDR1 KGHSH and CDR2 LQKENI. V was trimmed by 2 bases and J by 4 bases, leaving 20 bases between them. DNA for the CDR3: TGTGCCAGCTCACCAAGCACCATCCGGACCTTTGGCTATGGCTACACCTTC. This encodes CASSPSTIRTFGYGYTF.

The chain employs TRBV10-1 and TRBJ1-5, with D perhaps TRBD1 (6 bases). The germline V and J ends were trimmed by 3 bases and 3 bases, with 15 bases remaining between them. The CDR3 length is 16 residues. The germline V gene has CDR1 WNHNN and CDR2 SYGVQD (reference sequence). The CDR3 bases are TGCGCCAGCAGTGACGTTGGGGCGGGGGCCAATCAGCCCCAGCATTTT. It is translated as CASSDVGAGANQPQHF.

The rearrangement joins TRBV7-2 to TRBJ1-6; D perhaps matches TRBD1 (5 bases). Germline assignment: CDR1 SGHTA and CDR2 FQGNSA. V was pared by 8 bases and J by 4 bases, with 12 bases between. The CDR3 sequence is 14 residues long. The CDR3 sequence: CASGGDLYNSPLHF. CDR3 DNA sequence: TGTGCCAGCGGGGGGGATTTGTATAATTCACCCCTCCACTTT.

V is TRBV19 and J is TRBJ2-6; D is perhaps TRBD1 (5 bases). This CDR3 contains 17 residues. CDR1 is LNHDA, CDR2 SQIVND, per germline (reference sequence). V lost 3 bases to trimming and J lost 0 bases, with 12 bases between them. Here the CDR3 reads CASSIPQDYSGANVLTF. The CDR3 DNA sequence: TGTGCCAGTAGTATCCCACAGGATTACTCTGGGGCCAACGTCCTGACTTTC.

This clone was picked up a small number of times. This CDR3 is CASSLGAARGETQYF. The CDR3 DNA sequence: TGTGCCAGCAGCTTGGGGGCTGCGAGGGGGGAGACCCAGTACTTC. The chain uses TRBV7-9 and TRBJ2-5, with D perhaps matching TRBD1 (6 bases). V dropped 3 bases and J dropped 5 bases, with 16 bases sitting between them. The CDR3 has 15 amino acids. Per germline, CDR1 SEHNR and CDR2 FQNEAQ (reference sequence). Together with reference TRBV7-9 and TRBJ2-5, the CDR3 gives the full variable domain: DTGVSQNPRHKITKRGQNVTFRCDPISEHNRLYWYRQTLGQGPEFLTYFQNEAQLEKSRLLSDRFSAERPKGSFSTLEIQRTEQGDSAMYLCASSLGAARGETQYFGPGTRLLVL.

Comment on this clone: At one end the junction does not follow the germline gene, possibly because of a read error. CDR3 in DNA: TGTGCCAGCAGTACCACTCCGCGGACAGCTGGTTCGGTAATCTTT. Translated, it gives CASSTTPRTAGSVIF. V gene TRBV6-1 combines with J gene TRBJ1-1; possibly TRBD1 for D (6 bases). The germline gives CDR1 MNHNS, CDR2 SASEGT. CDR3 length: 15 amino acids.

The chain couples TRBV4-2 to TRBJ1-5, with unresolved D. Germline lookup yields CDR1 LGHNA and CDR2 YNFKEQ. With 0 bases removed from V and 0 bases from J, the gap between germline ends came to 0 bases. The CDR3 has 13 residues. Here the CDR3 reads CASSQDSNQPQHF. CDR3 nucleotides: TGTGCCAGCAGCCAAGATAGCAATCAGCCCCAGCATTTT.

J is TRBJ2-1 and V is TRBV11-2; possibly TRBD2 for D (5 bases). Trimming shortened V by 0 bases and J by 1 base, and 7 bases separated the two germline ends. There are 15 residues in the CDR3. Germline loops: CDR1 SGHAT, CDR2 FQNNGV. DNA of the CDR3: TGTGCCAGCAGCTTAGAGGCGGGTTCCTACAATGAGCAGTTCTTC. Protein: CASSLEAGSYNEQFF.

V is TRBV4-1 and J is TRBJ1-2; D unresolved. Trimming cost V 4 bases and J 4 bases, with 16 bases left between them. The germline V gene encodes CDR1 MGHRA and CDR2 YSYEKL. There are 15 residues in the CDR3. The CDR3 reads CASSLSNRKTYGYTF. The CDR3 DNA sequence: TGCGCCAGCAGCCTCAGTAACCGAAAGACCTATGGCTACACCTTC.

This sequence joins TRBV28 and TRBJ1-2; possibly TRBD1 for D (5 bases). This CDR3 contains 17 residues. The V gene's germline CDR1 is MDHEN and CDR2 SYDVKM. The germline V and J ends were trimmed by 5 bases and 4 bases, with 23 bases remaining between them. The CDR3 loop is CASSGGSGQDRSYGYTF. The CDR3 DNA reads TGTGCCAGCAGTGGGGGGTCGGGCCAAGACAGAAGCTATGGCTACACCTTC.

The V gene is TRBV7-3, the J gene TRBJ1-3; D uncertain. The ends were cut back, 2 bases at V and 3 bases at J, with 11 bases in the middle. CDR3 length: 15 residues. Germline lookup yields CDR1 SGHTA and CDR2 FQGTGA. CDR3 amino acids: CASSLSGGFGNTIYF. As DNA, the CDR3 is TGTGCCAGCAGCTTATCAGGCGGCTTTGGAAACACCATATATTTT.

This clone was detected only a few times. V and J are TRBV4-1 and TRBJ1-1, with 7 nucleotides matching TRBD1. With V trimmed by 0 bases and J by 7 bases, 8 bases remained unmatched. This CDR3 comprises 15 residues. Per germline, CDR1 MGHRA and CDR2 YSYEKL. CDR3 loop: CASSQDPGPGGEAFF. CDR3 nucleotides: TGCGCCAGCAGCCAAGATCCGGGGCCAGGGGGTGAAGCTTTCTTT.

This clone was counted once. The CDR3 here is CASSAPLATIRTEAFF. The CDR3 bases are TGTGCCAGCAGCGCCCCTCTAGCTACAATTCGCACTGAAGCTTTCTTT. This chain connects TRBV21-1 to TRBJ1-1. TRBV21-1 is given as a pseudogene. The CDR3 has 16 residues.